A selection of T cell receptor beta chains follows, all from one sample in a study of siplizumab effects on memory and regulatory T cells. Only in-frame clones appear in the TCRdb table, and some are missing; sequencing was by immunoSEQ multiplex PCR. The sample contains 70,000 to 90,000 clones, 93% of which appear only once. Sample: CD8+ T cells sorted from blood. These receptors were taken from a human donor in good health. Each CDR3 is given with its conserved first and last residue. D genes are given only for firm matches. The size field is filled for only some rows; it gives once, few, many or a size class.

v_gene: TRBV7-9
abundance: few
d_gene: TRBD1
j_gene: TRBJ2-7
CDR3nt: TGTGCCAGCAGCTCGCCGGACAGGGTCGTCTACGAGCAGTACTTC
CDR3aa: CASSSPDRVVYEQYF

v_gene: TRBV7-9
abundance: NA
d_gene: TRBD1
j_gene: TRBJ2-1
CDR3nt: TGTGCCAGCAGCCTTATTGACAGGGGGTATGAGCAGTTCTTC
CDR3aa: CASSLIDRGYEQFF

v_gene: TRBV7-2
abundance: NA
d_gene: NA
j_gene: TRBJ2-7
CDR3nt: TGTGCCAGCAGCTTTCGGCCCACCGAGCAGTACTTC
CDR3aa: CASSFRPTEQYF

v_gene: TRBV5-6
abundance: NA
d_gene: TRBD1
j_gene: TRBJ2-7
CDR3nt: TGTGCCAGCGGATCTGGGACAGGGGTCTACGAGCAGTACTTC
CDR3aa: CASGSGTGVYEQYF

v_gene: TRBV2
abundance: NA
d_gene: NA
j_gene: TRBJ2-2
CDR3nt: TGTGCCAGCGCTGGGGCAGGGGGGACCGGGGAGCTGTTTTTT
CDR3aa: CASAGAGGTGELFF

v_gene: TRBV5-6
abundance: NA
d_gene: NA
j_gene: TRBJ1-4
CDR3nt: TGTGCCAGCAGCTTGGAGCGCCAGGGAGATCATGAAAAACTGTTTTTT
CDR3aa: CASSLERQGDHEKLFF

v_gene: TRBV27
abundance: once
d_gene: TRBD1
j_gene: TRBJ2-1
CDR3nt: TGTGCCAGCAGAGTAGCTTATACAGGGGACTCCTACAATGAGCAGTTCTTC
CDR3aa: CASRVAYTGDSYNEQFF

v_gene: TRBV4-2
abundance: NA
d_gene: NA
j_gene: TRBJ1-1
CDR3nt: TGTGCCAGCAGCCAAGACGTAATCGGGGACACTGAAGCTTTCTTT
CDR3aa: CASSQDVIGDTEAFF

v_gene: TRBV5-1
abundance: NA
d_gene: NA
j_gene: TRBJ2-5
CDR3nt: TGCGCCAGCAGCTTGGTGTGGGGGCACCCCCAAGAGACCCAGTACTTC
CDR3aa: CASSLVWGHPQETQYF

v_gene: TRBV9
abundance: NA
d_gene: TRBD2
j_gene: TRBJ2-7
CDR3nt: TGTGCCAGCAGCGTAGCCCCGGGGGGGGCAAACGAGCAGTACTTC
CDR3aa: CASSVAPGGANEQYF

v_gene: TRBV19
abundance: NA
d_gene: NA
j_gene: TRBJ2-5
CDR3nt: TGTGCCAGTAGTATAGTAGACAGACAAGAGACCCAGTACTTC
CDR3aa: CASSIVDRQETQYF

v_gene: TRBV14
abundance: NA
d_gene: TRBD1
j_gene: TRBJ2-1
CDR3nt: TGTGCCAGCAGCCAAGGGGGACAGGGAATTCATGAGCAGTTCTTC
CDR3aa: CASSQGGQGIHEQFF

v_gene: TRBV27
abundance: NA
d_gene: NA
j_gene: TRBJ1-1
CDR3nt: TGTGCCAGCAGTGGGGGAGGGACTGAAGCTTTCTTT
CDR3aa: CASSGGGTEAFF

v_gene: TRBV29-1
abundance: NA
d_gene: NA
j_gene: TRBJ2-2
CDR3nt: TGCAGCGTTAGCCATGTGTCCGGGGAGCTGTTTTTT
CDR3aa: CSVSHVSGELFF

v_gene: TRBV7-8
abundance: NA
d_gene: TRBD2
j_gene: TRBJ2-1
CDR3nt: TGTGCCAGCAGCTTAGCACTAGCGGGGGGACGTGGGTCCTACAATGAGCAGTTCTTC
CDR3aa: CASSLALAGGRGSYNEQFF

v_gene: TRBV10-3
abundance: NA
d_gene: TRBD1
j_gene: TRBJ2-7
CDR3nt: TGTGCCATAACGGGGACAGGGAGGGGCGAGCAGTACTTC
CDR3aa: CAITGTGRGEQYF

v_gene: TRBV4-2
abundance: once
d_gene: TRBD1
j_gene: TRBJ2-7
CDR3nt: TGTGCCGGCAGCCAAGAGGGGGCGAGGGAGCAGTACTTC
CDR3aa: CAGSQEGAREQYF

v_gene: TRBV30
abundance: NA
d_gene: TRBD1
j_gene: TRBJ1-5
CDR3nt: TGTGCCTGGAGTTCGGCAGGGGGCGATAGTGGTTTT
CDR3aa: CAWSSAGGDSGF

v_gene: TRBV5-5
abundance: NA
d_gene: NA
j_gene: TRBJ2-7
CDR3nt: TGTGCCAGCAGCTTCCCGGACTCCCTCTACGAGCAGTACTTC
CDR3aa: CASSFPDSLYEQYF

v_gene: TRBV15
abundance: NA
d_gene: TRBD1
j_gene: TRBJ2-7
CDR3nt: TGTGCCACCAGTATAGGGACAGCTGCCTACGAGCAGTACTTC
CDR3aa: CATSIGTAAYEQYF

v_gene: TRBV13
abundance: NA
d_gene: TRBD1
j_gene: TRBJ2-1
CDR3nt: TGTGCCAGCAGCCCCACGACAGGGGACGAGCAGTTCTTC
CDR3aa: CASSPTTGDEQFF

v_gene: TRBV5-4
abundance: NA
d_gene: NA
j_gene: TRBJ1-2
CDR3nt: TGTGCCAGCAGCTTGGCCGGGACGGCCCGCGGCTACACCTTC
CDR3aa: CASSLAGTARGYTF

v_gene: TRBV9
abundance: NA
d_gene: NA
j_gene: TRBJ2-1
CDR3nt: TGTGCCAGCAGCGCCGACAGACTAAATGAGCAGTTCTTC
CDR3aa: CASSADRLNEQFF

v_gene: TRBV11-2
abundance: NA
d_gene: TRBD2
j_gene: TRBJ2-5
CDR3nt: TGTGCCAGCAGCTTAGATCCGACTAGCGGGGGGCTAGAGACCCAGTACTTC
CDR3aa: CASSLDPTSGGLETQYF

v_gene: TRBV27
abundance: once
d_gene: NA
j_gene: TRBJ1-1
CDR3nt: TGTGCCAGCAGCTATGACAGGACCACTGAAGCTTTCTTT
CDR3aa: CASSYDRTTEAFF

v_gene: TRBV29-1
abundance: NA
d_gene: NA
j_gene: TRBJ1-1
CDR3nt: TGCAGCGTGGAAAGCGGGGGAACTGAAGCTTTCTTT
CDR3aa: CSVESGGTEAFF

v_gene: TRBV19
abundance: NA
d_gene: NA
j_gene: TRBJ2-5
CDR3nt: TGTGCCAGTAGGGCAGAGACCCAGTACTTC
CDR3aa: CASRAETQYF

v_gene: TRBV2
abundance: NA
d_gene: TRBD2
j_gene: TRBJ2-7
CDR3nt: TGTGCCAGCGCTCCATCCGGGGGGGACTACGAGCAGTACTTC
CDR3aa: CASAPSGGDYEQYF

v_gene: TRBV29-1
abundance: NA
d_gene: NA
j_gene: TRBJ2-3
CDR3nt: TGCACAGTCAGGGGGGGGACGGGGGATACGCAGTATTTT
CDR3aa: CTVRGGTGDTQYF

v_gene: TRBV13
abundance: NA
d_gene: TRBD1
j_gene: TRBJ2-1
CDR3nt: TGTGCCAGCAGCTCGACAGGGGATGAGCAGTTCTTC
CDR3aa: CASSSTGDEQFF

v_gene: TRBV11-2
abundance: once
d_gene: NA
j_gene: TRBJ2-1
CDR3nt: TGTGCCAGCAGCTTAGAGCCGGGACACCCCTACAATGAGCAGTTCTTC
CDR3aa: CASSLEPGHPYNEQFF

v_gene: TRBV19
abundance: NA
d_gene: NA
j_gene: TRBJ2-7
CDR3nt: TGTGCCAGTAGTATAGATCTTTGGGGCTACGAGCAGTACTTC
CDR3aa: CASSIDLWGYEQYF

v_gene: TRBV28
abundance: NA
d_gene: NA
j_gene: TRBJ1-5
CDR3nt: TGTGCCAGCACCCTGACAGACAATCAGCCCCAGCATTTT
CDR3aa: CASTLTDNQPQHF

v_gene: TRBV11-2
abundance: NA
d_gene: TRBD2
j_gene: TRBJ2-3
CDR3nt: TGTGCCAGCAGACGTAGCGGGGGGGCCGGGGTGCAGTATTTT
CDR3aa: CASRRSGGAGVQYF

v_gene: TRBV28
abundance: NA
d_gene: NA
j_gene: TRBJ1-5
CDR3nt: TGTGCCAGCAGTGGAGATACTTACATTGTTAGCAATCAGCCCCAGCATTTT
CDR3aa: CASSGDTYIVSNQPQHF

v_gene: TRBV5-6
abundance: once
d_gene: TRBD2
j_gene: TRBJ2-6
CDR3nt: TGTGCCAGCAGCTTTTCAGCGGGGGGCTTCTCTGGGGCCAACGTCCTGACTTTC
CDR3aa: CASSFSAGGFSGANVLTF

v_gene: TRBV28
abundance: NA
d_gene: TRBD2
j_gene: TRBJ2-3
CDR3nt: TGTGCCAGCAGTGATAGCGGGGCAGATACGCAGTATTTT
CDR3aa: CASSDSGADTQYF

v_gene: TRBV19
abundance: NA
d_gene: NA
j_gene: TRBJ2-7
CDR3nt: TGTGCCAGTAGTAACACCCTCGGGGGCGAGCAGTACTTC
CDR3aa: CASSNTLGGEQYF

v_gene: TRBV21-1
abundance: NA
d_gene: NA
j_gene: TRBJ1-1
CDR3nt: TGTACTCTCTACAGGGGGCGCCGGACTGAAGCTTTCTTT
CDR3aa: CTLYRGRRTEAFF

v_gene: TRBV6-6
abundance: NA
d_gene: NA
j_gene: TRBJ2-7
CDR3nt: TGTGCCAGCAGTTACTCGGGGGGCGAGCAGTACTTC
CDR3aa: CASSYSGGEQYF

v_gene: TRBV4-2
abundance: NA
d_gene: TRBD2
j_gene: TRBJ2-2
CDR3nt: TGTGCCAGCAGCCAAAGGACTAGCGGGGGGGCTGTCACCGGGGAGCTGTTTTTT
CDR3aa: CASSQRTSGGAVTGELFF

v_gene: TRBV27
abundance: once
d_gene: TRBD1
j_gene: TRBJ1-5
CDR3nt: TGTGCCAGCAGTTCCACAGGGGGCAATCAGCCCCAGCATTTT
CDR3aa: CASSSTGGNQPQHF

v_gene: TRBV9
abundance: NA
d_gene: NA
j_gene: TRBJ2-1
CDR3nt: TGTGCCAGCTCCGACGGGCATGAGCAGTTCTTC
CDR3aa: CASSDGHEQFF

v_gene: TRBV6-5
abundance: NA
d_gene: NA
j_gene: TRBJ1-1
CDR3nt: TGTGCCAGCAGGACAATGGGGGTTGAAGCTTTCTTT
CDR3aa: CASRTMGVEAFF

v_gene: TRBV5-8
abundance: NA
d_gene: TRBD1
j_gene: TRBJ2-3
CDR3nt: TGTGCCAGCAGCTTGGTGTTCGGGACAGGGGGGGATTCAGATACGCAGTATTTT
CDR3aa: CASSLVFGTGGDSDTQYF

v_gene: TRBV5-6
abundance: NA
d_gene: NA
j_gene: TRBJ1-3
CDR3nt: TGTGCCAGCAGCCGGGGTCAATTCTCTGGAAACACCATATATTTT
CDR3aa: CASSRGQFSGNTIYF

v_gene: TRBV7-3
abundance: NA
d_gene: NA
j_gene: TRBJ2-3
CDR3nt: TGTGCCAGCAGCTTAAGTCTGGCAGGGGGCACAGATACGCAGTATTTT
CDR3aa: CASSLSLAGGTDTQYF

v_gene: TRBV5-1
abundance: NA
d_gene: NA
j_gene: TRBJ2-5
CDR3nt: TGCGCCAGCAGCTTGGCCGGTCAAGAGCAGTACTTC
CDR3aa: CASSLAGQEQYF

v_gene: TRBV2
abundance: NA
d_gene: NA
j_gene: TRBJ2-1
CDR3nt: TGTGCCAGCAGTGAAGGACAGAATCCCTCCTACAATGAGCAGTTCTTC
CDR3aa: CASSEGQNPSYNEQFF

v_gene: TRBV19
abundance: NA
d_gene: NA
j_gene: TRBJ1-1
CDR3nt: TGTGCCAGTAGAGGGCTCATGAACACTGAAGCTTTCTTT
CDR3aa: CASRGLMNTEAFF

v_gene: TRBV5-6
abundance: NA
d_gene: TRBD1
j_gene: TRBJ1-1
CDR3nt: TGTGCCAGCAGCCAAGAGACAGGGGGGAACACTGAAGCTTTCTTT
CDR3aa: CASSQETGGNTEAFF

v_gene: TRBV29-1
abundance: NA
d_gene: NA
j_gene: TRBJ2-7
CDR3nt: TGCAGCGTTGTGGTTTTCTACGAGCAGTACTTC
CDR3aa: CSVVVFYEQYF

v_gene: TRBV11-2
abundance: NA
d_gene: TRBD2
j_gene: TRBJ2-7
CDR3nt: TGTGCCAGCAGCTTAATACTAGCGGGGATCCTCTACGAGCAGTACTTC
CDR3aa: CASSLILAGILYEQYF

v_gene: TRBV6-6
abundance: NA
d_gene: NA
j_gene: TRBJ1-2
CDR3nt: TGTGCCAGCACCGCGAACCCTAACTATGGCTACACCTTC
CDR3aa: CASTANPNYGYTF

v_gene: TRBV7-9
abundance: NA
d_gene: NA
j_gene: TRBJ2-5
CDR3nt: TGTGCCAGCAGCTTATCCCCTTTCCAGACCCAGTACTTC
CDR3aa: CASSLSPFQTQYF

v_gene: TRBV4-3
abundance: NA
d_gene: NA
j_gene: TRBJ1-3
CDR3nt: TGCGCCAGCAGCCAAGTATCTATGGGAAACACCATATATTTT
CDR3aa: CASSQVSMGNTIYF

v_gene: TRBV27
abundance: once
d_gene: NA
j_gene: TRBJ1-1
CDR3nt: TGTGCCAGCAGTTTAAGCGCGAGTGCTAAGGCTTTCTTT
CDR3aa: CASSLSASAKAFF

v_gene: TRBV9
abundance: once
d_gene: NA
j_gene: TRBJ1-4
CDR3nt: TGTGCCAGCAGCGTAGCTGGGGGGGCGGGTGAAAAACTGTTTTTT
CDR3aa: CASSVAGGAGEKLFF